The 4 T cell receptor beta chains given below trace back to one sample, sequenced in a study of blood T cell repertoires in COVID-19. Libraries were prepared by immunoSEQ multiplex PCR; TCRdb keeps only in-frame clonotypes and omits some of them. The repertoire has roughly 250,000 clones, about 90% of them found once; the top ten carry roughly 3.7%. Sequenced sample: peripheral blood. The receptors shown here come from a woman between 40 and 50 years old with acute or convalescent COVID-19.

The chain links TRBV5-6 to TRBJ1-4, with unresolved D. CDR3 size: 15 residues. Trimming pared 0 bases from V and 5 bases from J, leaving 11 bases between. In germline, CDR1 is SGHDT, CDR2 YYEEEE. Here the CDR3 reads CASSLGEIGNEKLFF. Written as DNA, the CDR3 is TGTGCCAGCAGCTTGGGGGAGATTGGAAATGAAAAACTGTTTTTT.

CDR3 sequence reads: CASRTGTF. As DNA, the CDR3 is TGCGCCAGCAGGACGGGGACCTTC. The chain links TRBV5-1 to TRBJ1-2; no clear D. Germline V gene sequence: CDR1 SGHRS, CDR2 YFSETQ. V lost 5 bases and J lost 14, with 7 bases in between. The CDR3 extends over 8 amino acids.

The chain is built from TRBV19 and TRBJ1-6; TRBD1 matches at 7 bases. The V and J ends lost 0 bases and 8 bases, in that order; junction bases with no gene match: 4. The CDR3 extends over 15 amino acids. From germline, CDR1 is LNHDA and CDR2 SQIVND (reference sequence). The DNA of the CDR3 is TGTGCCAGTAGTATAGATCGACAGGGACATTCACCCCTCCACTTT. Protein product: CASSIDRQGHSPLHF.

This chain joins TRBV9 and TRBJ1-3; the match to TRBD1 covers 7 bases. With V trimmed by 4 bases and J by 3 bases, 7 bases remained unmatched. Looked up from germline, CDR1 is SGDLS and CDR2 is YYNGEE. The CDR3 is 15 amino acids. CDR3 bases: TGTGCCAGCAGCCGCACAGGGGCTGGTGGAAACACCATATATTTT. This translates into CASSRTGAGGNTIYF.